These 18 T cell receptor beta chains came from one sample sequenced in a study of cytomegalovirus exposure and HLA in healthy donors. Researchers ran the PCR with 60 Vbeta and 13 Jbeta primers. Only in-frame clones appear in the TCRdb table, and some are missing; sequencing was by immunoSEQ multiplex PCR. The sample lists about 150,000 clones, about four fifths occurring once. The sample was PBMCs. Every receptor here comes from a man between 18 and 29 years old in good health and CMV-seronegative.

This sequence joins TRBV2 and TRBJ1-6, with D maybe TRBD1 (6 bases). The V gene lost 4 bases and the J gene lost 0 bases, with 7 bases spanning the gap. The V gene's germline CDR1 is SNHLY and CDR2 FYNNEI. The CDR3 has 15 amino acids. The CDR3 here is CASSADSSYNSPLHF. The CDR3 nucleotides read TGTGCCAGCAGTGCGGACAGCTCCTATAATTCACCCCTCCACTTT. Based on the CDR3 plus reference TRBV2 and TRBJ1-6, the full variable domain is EPEVTQTPSHQVTQMGQEVILRCVPISNHLYFYWYRQILGQKVEFLVSFYNNEISEKSEIFDDQFSVERPDGSNFTLKIRSTKLEDSAMYFCASSADSSYNSPLHFGNGTRLTVT.

This clone appeared once. This chain links TRBV9 with TRBJ1-2; the match to TRBD1 covers 9 bases. V shed 0 bases, J shed 4 bases, and the junction held 7 bases outside the gene matches. The CDR3 consists of 16 residues. Germline V gene data show CDR1 as SGDLS and CDR2 as YYNGEE. CDR3 DNA: TGTGCCAGCAGCGTAGGGGGAAGGGGACAGGGCTATGGCTACACCTTC. Encoded protein: CASSVGGRGQGYGYTF.

This sequence joins TRBV6-1 and TRBJ1-3, with 9 bases aligning to TRBD1. The CDR3 contains 15 residues. Germline lookup yields CDR1 MNHNS and CDR2 SASEGT. The trim removed 5 bases at V and 4 bases at J, leaving 6 bases unmatched. The CDR3 DNA is TGTGCCAGCAGTCCCCACGGGACAGGGGGAAACACCATATATTTT. This sequence encodes CASSPHGTGGNTIYF.

The CDR3, as DNA: TGTGCCATCAGTGAGTACAGTACCGTTGAGTCGGAGCAGTACTTC. Its protein product is CAISEYSTVESEQYF. The chain couples TRBV10-3 to TRBJ2-7; D is unresolved. Germline lookup yields CDR1 ENHRY and CDR2 SYGVKD. The CDR3 runs 15 residues. The germline V and J ends were trimmed by 1 base and 7 bases, with 17 bases remaining between them.

The chain has TRBV5-1 and TRBJ2-5; D perhaps matches TRBD2 (6 bases). V was shortened by 3 bases and J by 2 bases, with 17 bases between the two germline ends. This CDR3 has 16 amino acids. CDR1 SGHRS and CDR2 YFSETQ come from the germline V gene. The DNA for the CDR3 is TGCGCCAGCAGCTCGCGCTCACTAGCAGGGCAAGAGACCCAGTACTTC. It encodes CASSSRSLAGQETQYF.

This chain uses TRBV7-2 with TRBJ1-6; 8 positions agree with TRBD1. The CDR3 covers 15 residues. The trim removed 3 bases at V and 5 bases at J, leaving 3 bases unmatched. CDR1 and CDR2 (germline): SGHTA, FQGNSA. The CDR3 spells CASSFQGADNSPLHF. The CDR3 DNA follows: TGTGCCAGCAGCTTTCAGGGGGCAGATAATTCACCCCTCCACTTT.

The chain combines TRBV19 with TRBJ2-7; D may be TRBD1 (5 bases). V lost 3 bases to trimming and J lost 3 bases, with 12 bases between them. The germline V gene has CDR1 LNHDA and CDR2 SQIVND (reference sequence). The CDR3 is made up of 14 amino acids. The CDR3: CASSISDNHYEQYF. The CDR3 region has the DNA TGTGCCAGTAGTATTTCGGACAACCACTACGAGCAGTACTTC. Filled out from reference TRBV19 and TRBJ2-7, the complete variable domain reads DGGITQSPKYLFRKEGQNVTLSCEQNLNHDAMYWYRQDPGQGLRLIYYSQIVNDFQKGDIAEGYSVSREKKESFPLTVTSAQKNPTAFYLCASSISDNHYEQYFGPGTRLTVT.

The gene calls are TRBV9 and TRBJ2-1, with TRBD1 as a possible D gene (5 bases). Germline CDR1 and CDR2: SGDLS and YYNGEE. The CDR3 sequence is 15 residues long. V lost 2 bases and J lost 4, with 13 bases in between. CDR3 region: CASSVERDSYNEQFF. DNA of the CDR3: TGTGCCAGCAGCGTTGAACGAGACAGTTACAATGAGCAGTTCTTC.

The genes are TRBV27 and TRBJ2-3; 11 nucleotides agree with TRBD2. Trimming removed 7 bases from V and 1 base from J; junction bases left unmatched: 13. CDR3 length: 18 amino acids. CDR1 and CDR2 (germline): MNHEY, SMNVEV (reference sequence). The CDR3 bases are TGTGCCAGCACCCCCTCCGTAGCGGGGGGGCCTGGCACAGATACGCAGTATTTT. Translation: CASTPSVAGGPGTDTQYF.

The chain has TRBV19 and TRBJ1-5, with a tentative D call TRBD1 (6 bases). V lost 5 bases and J lost 0, with 14 bases in between. The V gene's germline CDR1 is LNHDA and CDR2 SQIVND (reference sequence). The CDR3 is 16 residues long. The CDR3 DNA sequence: TGTGCCAGTAGTGTCCGGGACATTTATAGCAATCAGCCCCAGCATTTT. It codes for CASSVRDIYSNQPQHF.

The rearrangement uses TRBV6-6 and TRBJ2-7, with 9 nucleotides matching TRBD1. The CDR3 is 15 residues long. Germline V lookup: CDR1 MNHNY, CDR2 SVGAGI (reference sequence). V shed 5 bases and J 7 bases; nucleotides not matched to a gene: 12. CDR3 nucleotide sequence: TGTGCCAGCAGTCCAACACAGGGGGCTAGGTCGGAGCAGTACTTC. Translated: CASSPTQGARSEQYF.

The chain carries TRBV5-4 and TRBJ1-2; the D gene is possibly TRBD1 (6 bases). CDR1 SGHNT and CDR2 YYREEE come from the germline V gene (reference sequence). Trimming cost V 1 base and J 4 bases, with 11 bases left between them. This CDR3 spans 14 amino acids. CDR3 protein: CASSLTRGPYGYTF. CDR3 sequence (DNA): TGTGCCAGCAGCTTGACCAGGGGCCCCTATGGCTACACCTTC.

V gene TRBV19 combines with J gene TRBJ1-4; D not certain. Trimming removed 5 bases from V and 12 bases from J, with 16 bases in between. Germline V CDR1 and CDR2: LNHDA, SQIVND (reference sequence). The CDR3 covers 13 residues. In DNA form, the CDR3 reads TGTGCCAGTAGTTCTGGGTGGATTGAGGAACTGTTTTTT. Translating gives CASSSGWIEELFF. Supplemented by reference TRBV19 and TRBJ1-4, the full variable domain reads DGGITQSPKYLFRKEGQNVTLSCEQNLNHDAMYWYRQDPGQGLRLIYYSQIVNDFQKGDIAEGYSVSREKKESFPLTVTSAQKNPTAFYLCASSSGWIEELFFGSGTQLSVL.

The chain links TRBV19 to TRBJ1-5, with TRBD1 matching 10 bases. The CDR3 is 15 residues long. J was trimmed by 7 bases and V by 1 base; bases with no gene match: 4. CDR1 and CDR2 from the germline V gene are LNHDA and SQIVND (reference sequence). This chain's CDR3 is CASSIGGQGLQPQHF. Written as DNA, the CDR3 is TGTGCCAGTAGTATAGGGGGACAGGGGTTACAGCCCCAGCATTTT.

This clone has a handful of counts. The chain couples TRBV7-3 to TRBJ2-7; 10 nucleotides match TRBD1. The CDR3 is 15 amino acids. Trimming removed 5 bases from V and 5 bases from J; junction bases left unmatched: 9. CDR1 SGHTA and CDR2 FQGTGA come from the germline V gene. The CDR3 DNA is TGTGCCAGCAGCCGCACGGGACAGGGGAGAGACGAGCAGTACTTC. Translating it yields CASSRTGQGRDEQYF.

This clone has a handful of counts. The J gene is TRBJ1-6, the V gene TRBV18, with 9 positions matching TRBD1. CDR3 size: 13 residues. Trimming removed 3 bases from V and 10 bases from J; junction bases left unmatched: 1. CDR1 is KGHSH, CDR2 LQKENI, per germline. CDR3 sequence: CASSPDRGSPLHF. DNA of the CDR3: TGTGCCAGCTCACCGGACAGGGGCTCACCCCTCCACTTT.

The rearrangement links TRBV28 to TRBJ1-3; D gene ambiguous. This CDR3 comprises 14 residues. Germline loops: CDR1 MDHEN, CDR2 SYDVKM. V lost 8 bases and J 2 bases, leaving 13 bases between the germline ends. This chain's CDR3 is CASREHGPGNTIYF. The CDR3, as DNA: TGTGCCAGCCGGGAGCACGGGCCTGGAAACACCATATATTTT.

The chain carries TRBV30 and TRBJ1-6; 7 bases line up with TRBD1. Germline trimming cut 3 bases from V and 6 bases from J; bases unmatched to any gene: 2. Germline lookup yields CDR1 GTSNPN and CDR2 SVGIG (reference sequence). The CDR3 runs 13 residues. The CDR3 nucleotides read TGTGCCTGGAGGGACAGGCTTAATTCACCCCTCCACTTT. This translates into CAWRDRLNSPLHF.